This T cell receptor (beta chain) was profiled in a study of blood T cell repertoires in COVID-19 (TCRdb year 2020). Study-wide context: Samples from collaborators originated in the United States, Italy and Spain and spanned both the acute and convalescent phases of COVID-19. The dataset comprised deeply sampled blood TCRbeta repertoires from subjects exposed to, actively infected with, or recovered from COVID-19. The prospective study material was composed of cDNA or gDNA derived from T cells, B-cell-depleted T cells, or PBMCs. Sample metadata almost always included a de-identified subject ID, COVID-19 status, age in years and sex. The repertoires were released in a freely available public database meant as a resource for research on the immune response to SARS-CoV-2. Where available, HLA class I and class II types were taken from metadata supplied by the sample provider and were not determined by assay-based typing. The samples were drawn from two sources: the first 160 participants of the ongoing ImmuneRACE study, and 1,000 to 1,500 subjects contributed by 6 global collaborators.

As concerns this clone: The target of this receptor is not known. Base qualities are missing; no much larger clone stands one base away.

From a lookup of the germline V gene (reference sequence), CDR1 and CDR2 are SEHNR and FQNEAQ. Unmatched junction bases come to 9, with V trimmed by 11 bases and J by 0 bases. Including cysteine and phenylalanine, the CDR3 has 15 amino acids. Of all the DNA, just the CDR3 is kept, 45 bases in frame from base 1. In the prospective study, participants were about 18 to 95 years old, resided in around 25 geographic areas of the United States, and were enrolled through a virtual design. Cohort assignment in the prospective study relied on participant-reported clinical history from a screening survey and a study questionnaire. In the prospective study, whole blood, serum and a nasopharyngeal or oropharyngeal swab were collected from each participant by mobile phlebotomists. Over an approximately two-month period, participants in the prospective study had the option of providing additional blood draws and questionnaires. Before DNA extraction, prospective study blood samples were shipped either frozen or at room temperature.

Overall results and qualifications from the work: The quantity of clinical and demographic metadata differed by source and by participant and was supplied without curation.

The immunoSEQ Assay, a bias-controlled multiplex PCR, was used to amplify TCRbeta CDR3 regions from genomic DNA. In the original analysis: The number of nucleated cells in each sample was estimated by amplification of reference gene primers within the assay. Sequence reads were collapsed and filtered to measure the absolute abundance of every unique TCRbeta CDR3 rearrangement. For each sample, productive Simpson clonality was calculated by taking the square root of Simpson's diversity index across productive rearrangements. Not all clones reach the TCRdb copy of this immuneACCESS table, which keeps in-frame sequences only. Checked studies attribute under half of the gap to unresolved V genes and leave the rest unexplained. D and trimming come from the DNA, and the V and J calls and clone size come from that table. The sample table contains 350,000 to 550,000 clones; only one count was recorded for nearly 90% of them. The ten largest clones capture under 2.5% of the sample.

What was sequenced was PBMCs or T cells enriched from blood (not recorded which). The sequence is built from TRBV7-9 and TRBJ2-7, and 11 bases in between align with TRBD2. This receptor was obtained from a young woman with acute COVID-19. The DNA is TGTGCCTGTCAGGGTAGCGGGGGGGCCTCCTACGAGCAGTACTTC. Translation gives CACQGSGGASYEQYF.